The 10 T cell receptor beta chains below come from one sample, sequenced in a study of molecular identifiers for immune sequencing clone quantification. Each CDR3 protein gets one entry after TCRdb re-called the PCR reads with MiXCR. The sample shows 300,000 to 350,000 distinct CDR3 sequences, about a fifth of them seen only once. Sequences were obtained from naive CD8+ T cells from blood, with Jurkat cell RNA spiked in. Subset: FACS-sorted CD8+CD4-CCR7+CD45RA+ naive T cells. The receptors shown here come from a human donor in good health. Some libraries in this study had Jurkat cell RNA spiked in.

This clonotype was observed a handful of times. The J gene is TRBJ2-1, the V gene TRBV6-2 or TRBV6-3; a possible D gene is TRBD2 (5 bases). This CDR3 is built from 14 residues. V dropped 2 bases and J dropped 7 bases, with 12 bases sitting between them. The germline CDR1 and CDR2 sequences are MNHEY and SVGEGT. As DNA, the CDR3 is TGTGCCAGCAGTTACCACAGCGGTCCGAATGAGCAGTTCTTC. It is translated as CASSYHSGPNEQFF.

This clonotype turned up a few times. V is TRBV7-3 and J is TRBJ2-2, with 9 bases aligning to TRBD2. The CDR3 extends over 16 amino acids. CDR1 SGHTA and CDR2 FQGTGA come from the germline V gene. With 5 bases clipped from V and 0 bases from J, the junction kept 4 bases outside the gene matches. CDR3 loop: CASSPWTSANTGELFF. Written as DNA, the CDR3 is TGTGCCAGCAGCCCTTGGACTAGCGCGAACACCGGGGAGCTGTTTTTT.

This clonotype was seen ten or more times. The genes are TRBV2 and TRBJ2-3; D is possibly TRBD1 or TRBD2 (5 bases each). V was shortened by 6 bases and J by 0 bases, with 10 bases between the two germline ends. Germline V lookup: CDR1 SNHLY, CDR2 FYNNEI. This CDR3 is 14 amino acids long. Written as DNA, the CDR3 is TGTGCCAGCAGCGAGGGGCCTAGCACAGATACGCAGTATTTT. Protein sequence: CASSEGPSTDTQYF.

This clonotype turned up a few times. The chain employs TRBV28 and TRBJ2-7; D might be TRBD2 (6 bases). The germline gives CDR1 MDHEN, CDR2 SYDVKM. V was trimmed by 5 bases and J by 6 bases, leaving 23 bases between them. This CDR3 is built from 16 residues. The CDR3 region has the DNA TGTGCCAGCAGTAAACCGGGACTTCTCGCGGCCGGCGAGCAGTACTTC. It codes for CASSKPGLLAAGEQYF.

Worth noting for this clonotype: This may arise from a read error, as a much more abundant clone is one base away. The chain links TRBV2 to TRBJ2-7, with 13 nucleotides matching TRBD2. This CDR3 comprises 17 residues. Germline V gene sequence: CDR1 SNHLY, CDR2 FYNNEI. Here the CDR3 reads CAGSPGLAGEASYEQYF. The CDR3, as DNA: TGTGCCGGCAGCCCCGGACTAGCGGGAGAGGCCTCCTACGAGCAGTACTTC.

This clonotype was counted only a few times. This rearrangement joins TRBV4-3 to TRBJ2-1; TRBD2 is a possible D gene (6 bases). The V end was cut by 0 bases, the J end by 1 base, with 10 bases between. Germline loops: CDR1 LGHNA, CDR2 YSLEER. The length of the CDR3 is 16 residues. The CDR3 DNA follows: TGCGCCAGCAGCCAAGATCAGGGAGGTTCCTACAATGAGCAGTTCTTC. Its protein product is CASSQDQGGSYNEQFF.

This clonotype was counted many times. V and J are TRBV7-9 and TRBJ1-1, with no clear D. The germline CDR1 and CDR2 sequences are SEHNR and FQNEAQ (reference sequence). V shed 1 base and J shed 4 bases, with 19 bases lying between them. The CDR3 runs 17 residues. This CDR3 reads CASSLDAALYFSTEAFF. In DNA form, the CDR3 reads TGTGCCAGCAGCTTAGACGCGGCCCTGTATTTTTCCACTGAAGCTTTCTTT.

This clonotype was picked up many times. The chain recombines TRBV7-9 with TRBJ2-3, with 9 nucleotides matching TRBD1. Germline CDR1 is SEHNR and CDR2 is FQNEAQ (reference sequence). V was pared by 5 bases and J by 3 bases, with 9 bases of the junction left unmatched. The CDR3 length is 16 residues. CDR3 coding DNA: TGTGCCAGCAGCGCAAACAGGGGGCTTATGACAGATACGCAGTATTTT. It translates to CASSANRGLMTDTQYF. The variable domain in full, completed from reference TRBV7-9 and TRBJ2-3, reads DTGVSQNPRHKITKRGQNVTFRCDPISEHNRLYWYRQTLGQGPEFLTYFQNEAQLEKSRLLSDRFSAERPKGSFSTLEIQRTEQGDSAMYLCASSANRGLMTDTQYFGPGTRLTVL.

This clonotype came up many times. This sequence joins TRBV15 and TRBJ1-1, with 12 bases fitting TRBD1. The CDR3 covers 14 residues. The germline V gene has CDR1 LNHNV and CDR2 YYDKDF (reference sequence). After removal of 7 bases from V and 7 bases from J, the junction contained 7 bases not matched to a gene. Here the CDR3 DNA reads TGTGCCACCAAACCCGGGACAGGGGGCTTTGAAGCTTTCTTT. The encoded protein is CATKPGTGGFEAFF.

This clonotype was recorded many times. V and J are TRBV20-1 and TRBJ2-2; tentatively, D is TRBD1 (6 bases). V lost 2 bases and J lost 3, with 7 bases in between. The CDR3 spans 13 residues. In germline, CDR1 is DFQATT, CDR2 SNEGSKA (reference sequence). The CDR3 coding sequence is TGCAGTGCTAGAAACAGGGACACCGGGGAGCTGTTTTTT. It specifies CSARNRDTGELFF.